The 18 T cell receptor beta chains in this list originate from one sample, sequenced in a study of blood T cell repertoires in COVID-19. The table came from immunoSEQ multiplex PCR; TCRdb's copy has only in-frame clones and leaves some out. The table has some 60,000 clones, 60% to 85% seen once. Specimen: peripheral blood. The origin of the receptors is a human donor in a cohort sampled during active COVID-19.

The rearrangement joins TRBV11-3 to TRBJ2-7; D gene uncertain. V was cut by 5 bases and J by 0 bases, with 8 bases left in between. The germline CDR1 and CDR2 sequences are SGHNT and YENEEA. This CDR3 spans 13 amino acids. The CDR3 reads CASSPTSSYEQYF. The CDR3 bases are TGTGCCAGCAGCCCGACAAGCTCCTACGAGCAGTACTTC.

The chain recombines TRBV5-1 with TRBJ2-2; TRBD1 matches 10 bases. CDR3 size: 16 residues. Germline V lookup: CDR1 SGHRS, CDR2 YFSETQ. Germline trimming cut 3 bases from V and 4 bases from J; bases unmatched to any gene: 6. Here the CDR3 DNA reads TGCGCCAGCAGCTGGACCGGGACAGGGGTCACCGGGGAGCTGTTTTTT. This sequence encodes CASSWTGTGVTGELFF.

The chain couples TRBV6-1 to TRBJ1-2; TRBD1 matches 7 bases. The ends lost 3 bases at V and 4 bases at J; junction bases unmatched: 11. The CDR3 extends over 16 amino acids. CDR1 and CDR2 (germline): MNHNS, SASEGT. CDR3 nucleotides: TGTGCCAGCAGTGACCCCGACAGGGTGGCATTCTATGGCTACACCTTC. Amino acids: CASSDPDRVAFYGYTF.

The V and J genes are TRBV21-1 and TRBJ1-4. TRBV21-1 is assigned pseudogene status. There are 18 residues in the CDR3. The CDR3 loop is CASVRGEGAGGTNEKLFF. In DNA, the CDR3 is TGTGCCAGCGTAAGGGGGGAAGGAGCGGGAGGGACTAATGAAAAACTGTTTTTT.

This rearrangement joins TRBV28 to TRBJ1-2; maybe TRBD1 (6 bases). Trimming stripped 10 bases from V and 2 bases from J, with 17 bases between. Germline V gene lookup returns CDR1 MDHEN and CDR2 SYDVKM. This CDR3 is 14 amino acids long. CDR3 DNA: TGTGCCACCCTTCCGGGACAAGACAACTATGGCTACACCTTC. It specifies CATLPGQDNYGYTF.

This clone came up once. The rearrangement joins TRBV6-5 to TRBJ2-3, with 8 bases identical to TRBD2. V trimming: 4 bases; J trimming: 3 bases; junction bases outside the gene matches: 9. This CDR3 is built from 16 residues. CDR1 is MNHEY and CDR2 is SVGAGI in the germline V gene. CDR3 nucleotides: TGTGCCAGCAGTTTGGGCCTTACGGGAGGGACAGATACGCAGTATTTT. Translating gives CASSLGLTGGTDTQYF.

CDR3 residues: CASRSSVYNEQFF. The CDR3 nucleotides are TGTGCCAGCAGGAGTTCGGTCTACAATGAGCAGTTCTTC. The chain has TRBV28 and TRBJ2-1; D call uncertain. The CDR3 runs 13 residues. Between the trimmed V and J ends, which lost 6 bases and 3 bases, there was a span of 9 bases. Germline V lookup: CDR1 MDHEN, CDR2 SYDVKM.

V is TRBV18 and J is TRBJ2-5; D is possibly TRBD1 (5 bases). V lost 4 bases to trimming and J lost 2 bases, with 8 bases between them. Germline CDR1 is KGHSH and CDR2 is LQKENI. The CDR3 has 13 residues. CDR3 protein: CASSLRQQETQYF. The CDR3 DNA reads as TGTGCCAGCTCACTGAGACAGCAAGAGACCCAGTACTTC.

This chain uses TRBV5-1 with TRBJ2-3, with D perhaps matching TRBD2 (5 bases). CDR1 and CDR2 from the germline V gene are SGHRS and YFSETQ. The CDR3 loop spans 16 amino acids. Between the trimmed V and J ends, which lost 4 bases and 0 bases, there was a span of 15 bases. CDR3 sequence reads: CASSPGTRGSTDTQYF. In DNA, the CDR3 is TGCGCCAGCAGCCCCGGCACTAGAGGGAGCACAGATACGCAGTATTTT.

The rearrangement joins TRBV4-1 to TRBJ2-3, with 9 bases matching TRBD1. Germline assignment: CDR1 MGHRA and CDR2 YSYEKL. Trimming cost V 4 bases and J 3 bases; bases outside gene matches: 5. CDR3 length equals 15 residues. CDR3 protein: CASSPGDRETDTQYF. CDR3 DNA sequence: TGCGCCAGCAGCCCCGGGGACAGGGAAACAGATACGCAGTATTTT.

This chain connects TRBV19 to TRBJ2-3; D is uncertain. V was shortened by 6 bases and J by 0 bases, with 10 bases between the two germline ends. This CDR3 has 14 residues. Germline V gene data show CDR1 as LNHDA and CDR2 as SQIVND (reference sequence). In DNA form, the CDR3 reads TGTGCCAGTAGCAGTGTGGTTAGCACAGATACGCAGTATTTT. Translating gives CASSSVVSTDTQYF.

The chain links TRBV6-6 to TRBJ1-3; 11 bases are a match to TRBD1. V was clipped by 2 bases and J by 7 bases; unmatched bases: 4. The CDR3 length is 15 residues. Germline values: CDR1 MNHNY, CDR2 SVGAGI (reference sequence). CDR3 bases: TGTGCCAGCAGTTACGCCGGGACAGGGGGGAACACCATATATTTT. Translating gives CASSYAGTGGNTIYF.

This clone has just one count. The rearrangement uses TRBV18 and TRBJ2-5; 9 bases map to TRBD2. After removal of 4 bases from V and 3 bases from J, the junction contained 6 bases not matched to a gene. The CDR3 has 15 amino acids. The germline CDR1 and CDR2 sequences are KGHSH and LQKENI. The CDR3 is CASSRNSGSEETQYF. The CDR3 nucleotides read TGTGCCAGCTCACGGAATAGCGGGAGTGAAGAGACCCAGTACTTC. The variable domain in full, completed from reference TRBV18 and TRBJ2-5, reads NAGVMQNPRHLVRRRGQEARLRCSPMKGHSHVYWYRQLPEEGLKFMVYLQKENIIDESGMPKERFSAEFPKEGPSILRIQQVVRGDSAAYFCASSRNSGSEETQYFGPGTRLLVL.

CDR3 sequence reads: CASSGQGARNQPQHF. CDR3 nucleotide sequence: TGCGCCAGCAGTGGACAGGGGGCGCGCAATCAGCCCCAGCATTTT. V and J are TRBV10-1 and TRBJ1-5; 10 nucleotides agree with TRBD1. This CDR3 spans 15 amino acids. The V gene's germline CDR1 is WNHNN and CDR2 SYGVQD (reference sequence). V lost 4 bases, J lost 2 bases, and 2 bases stayed unmatched.

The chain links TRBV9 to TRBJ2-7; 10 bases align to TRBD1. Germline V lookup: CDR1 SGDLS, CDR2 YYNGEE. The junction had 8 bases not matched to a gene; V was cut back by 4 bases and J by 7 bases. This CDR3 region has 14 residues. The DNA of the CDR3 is TGTGCCAGCAGCCCGAGACAGGGGGCGAAGGAGCAGTACTTC. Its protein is CASSPRQGAKEQYF.

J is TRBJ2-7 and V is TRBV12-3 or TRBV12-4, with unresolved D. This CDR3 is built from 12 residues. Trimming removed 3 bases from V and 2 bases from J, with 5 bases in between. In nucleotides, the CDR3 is TGTGCCAGCAGTTTTGGCCCCTACGAGCAGTACTTC. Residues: CASSFGPYEQYF.

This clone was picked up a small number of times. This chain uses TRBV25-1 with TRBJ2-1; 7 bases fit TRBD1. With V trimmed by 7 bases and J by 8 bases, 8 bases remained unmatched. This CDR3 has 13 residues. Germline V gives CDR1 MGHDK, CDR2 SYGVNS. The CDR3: CASKPYRGDEQFF. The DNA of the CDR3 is TGTGCCAGCAAACCTTACAGGGGCGATGAGCAGTTCTTC.

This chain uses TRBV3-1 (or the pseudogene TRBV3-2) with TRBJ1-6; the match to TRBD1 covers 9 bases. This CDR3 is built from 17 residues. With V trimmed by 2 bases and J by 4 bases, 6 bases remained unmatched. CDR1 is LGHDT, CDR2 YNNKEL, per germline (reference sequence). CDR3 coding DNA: TGTGCCAGCAGCCAAACGAAAGGACAGGGGTATAATTCACCCCTCCACTTT. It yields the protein CASSQTKGQGYNSPLHF.